The clone carrying this T cell receptor (beta chain) occurred once. In the original processing: Cell counts per sample came from amplifying reference gene primers. TCRdb's copy holds only in-frame clones and misses some; the assay was immunoSEQ multiplex PCR. That table gives V, J and clone size, and the DNA gave D and trimming. This sample has more than 150,000 clones, with 85% to 95% found just once. These data come from a study of blood T cell repertoires in COVID-19. At the level of the study: COVID-19 samples from acute and convalescent phases originated in the United States, Italy and Spain.

The CDR3 extends over 13 amino acids. V lost 8 bases, J lost 3 bases, and 6 bases stayed unmatched. CDR1 is SNHLY and CDR2 is FYNNEI in the germline V gene. The V call is TRBV2, the J call TRBJ2-7; 8 nucleotides line up with TRBD1. Sample: peripheral blood. This clonotype was sampled from a man aged 30-40 years with COVID-19, enrolled during active disease. Written as DNA, the CDR3 is TGTGCCAGCCAGACAGGGGAATTCTACGAGCAGTACTTC. Translation gives CASQTGEFYEQYF.